The 27 T cell receptor beta chains below were found in one sample sequenced in a study of cytomegalovirus exposure and HLA in healthy donors. The study ran its PCR with 60 Vbeta and 13 Jbeta primers. The method was immunoSEQ multiplex PCR; TCRdb's version includes in-frame clones alone and lacks a portion of them. The sample holds tens of thousands of clones; around 82% are singletons and the top ten take roughly 7.8%. Input material: PBMCs. The receptors were sampled from a man aged 18 to 29 in good health and CMV-seropositive.

The V and J genes are TRBV7-2 and TRBJ2-1; TRBD2 matches at 7 bases. Germline V gene lookup returns CDR1 SGHTA and CDR2 FQGNSA. V lost 5 bases to trimming and J lost 7 bases; unmatched junction nucleotides: 11. The length of the CDR3 is 15 residues. In DNA form, the CDR3 reads TGTGCCAGCAGCCCCAGGAGCGGGGTCGGGAATGAGCAGTTCTTC. Translation: CASSPRSGVGNEQFF.

This chain uses TRBV30 with TRBJ2-5; possibly TRBD2 for D (5 bases). The V gene lost 5 bases and the J gene lost 4 bases, with 11 bases spanning the gap. Germline CDR1 is GTSNPN and CDR2 is SVGIG (reference sequence). The CDR3 consists of 12 residues. The CDR3 sequence is CAWGAGLETQYF. DNA of the CDR3: TGTGCCTGGGGCGCGGGTTTAGAGACCCAGTACTTC.

About this clone: Without the conserved terminal phenylalanine or tryptophan, this CDR3 likely stems from a read error. The limits of the CDR3 on the DNA are not certain, so only TCRdb's listed CDR3 is given. The chain links TRBV6-4 to TRBJ1-2; the table names TRBD1, a call not compared with the DNA. The CDR3 adds up to 11 amino acids, both ends counted. Germline CDR1 reads MRHNA; CDR2 reads SNTAGT. CDR3 sequence: CASSDYSPGHL.

In DNA, the CDR3 is TGCAGCGTTTTTCCGACAGGGGAGGGTGAGCAGTTCTTC. This translates into CSVFPTGEGEQFF. V usage is TRBV29-1 and J usage is TRBJ2-1; a possible D gene is TRBD1 (8 bases). Looked up from germline, CDR1 is SQVTM and CDR2 is ANQGSEA. CDR3 length: 13 amino acids. The V end was cut by 5 bases, the J end by 9 bases, with 17 bases between.

This clone has only a few counts. In DNA form, the CDR3 reads TGCAGCGTTGGGCGGAGCCCGAACACTGAAGCTTTCTTT. Translated: CSVGRSPNTEAFF. The gene calls are TRBV29-1 and TRBJ1-1; D gene uncertain. Germline assignment: CDR1 SQVTM and CDR2 ANQGSEA. This CDR3 is built from 13 residues. The V end was cut by 4 bases, the J end by 1 base, with 10 bases between.

In the case of this clone: At the DNA level, this CDR3 is encoded by other sequences in the same sample as well. The chain uses TRBV6-5 and TRBJ2-5, with TRBD2 as a possible D gene (6 bases). Germline V gives CDR1 MNHEY, CDR2 SVGAGI. This CDR3 spans 14 amino acids. The V and J ends lost 0 bases and 5 bases respectively, with 10 bases between them. CDR3 residues: CASSYSGGQETQYF. In DNA, the CDR3 is TGTGCCAGCAGTTACTCGGGGGGTCAGGAGACCCAGTACTTC.

The genes are TRBV30 and TRBJ1-1; TRBD1 might be the D (6 bases). CDR3 length: 15 amino acids. Germline values: CDR1 GTSNPN, CDR2 SVGIG (reference sequence). Trimming removed 2 bases from V and 8 bases from J, with 21 bases in between. CDR3 coding DNA: TGTGCCTGGAGTCTCTGGACACAGGGTGGCCGAGAAGCTTTCTTT. Amino acid sequence: CAWSLWTQGGREAFF.

The J gene is TRBJ1-1, the V gene TRBV6-1, with TRBD1 matching 7 bases. V lost 4 bases, J lost 3 bases, and 2 bases stayed unmatched. The CDR3 loop spans 13 amino acids. In germline, CDR1 is MNHNS, CDR2 SASEGT. Here the CDR3 reads CASSGQGDTEAFF. The CDR3, as DNA: TGTGCCAGCAGTGGACAGGGAGACACTGAAGCTTTCTTT.

The V and J genes are TRBV7-6 and TRBJ2-7; 9 positions match TRBD1. The ends lost 5 bases at V and 4 bases at J; junction bases unmatched: 6. Per germline, CDR1 SGHVS and CDR2 FNYEAQ. The CDR3 runs 14 residues. The CDR3 region is CASSPRGTGYEQYF. CDR3 coding DNA: TGTGCCAGCAGCCCCAGGGGGACAGGGTACGAGCAGTACTTC.

The chain has TRBV27 and TRBJ2-7, with D possibly being TRBD2 (5 bases). The V end was cut by 5 bases, the J end by 5 bases, with 16 bases between. The CDR3 length is 14 residues. Germline assignment: CDR1 MNHEY and CDR2 SMNVEV (reference sequence). CDR3 in amino acids: CASSNTAGVNEQYF. The CDR3 DNA sequence: TGTGCCAGCAGTAACACGGCCGGGGTAAACGAGCAGTACTTC.

In DNA, the CDR3 is TGTGCCAGTAGTACTTCGGGGGGCTACACCTTC. Amino acids: CASSTSGGYTF. The chain employs TRBV19 and TRBJ1-2; D is unclear. With 4 bases removed from V and 8 bases from J, the gap between germline ends came to 8 bases. The CDR3 sequence is 11 residues long. CDR1 LNHDA and CDR2 SQIVND come from the germline V gene (reference sequence).

The CDR3 coding sequence is TGCGCCAGCAGCCAAGATGGGGGGACCAACACAGATACGCAGTATTTT. Its protein is CASSQDGGTNTDTQYF. The chain links TRBV4-1 to TRBJ2-3, with a possible D match to TRBD2 (6 bases). Deletions cut 0 bases from V and 2 bases from J, with 12 bases between. This CDR3 is built from 16 residues. Germline V gives CDR1 MGHRA, CDR2 YSYEKL.

To note about this clone: This CDR3 is missing its conserved last phenylalanine or tryptophan, likely due to a read error. Because the CDR3's place on the DNA is in doubt, the DNA is left out and the CDR3 is given as listed by TCRdb. The CDR3 protein is CAWSGTGGPRY. This sequence joins TRBV30 and TRBJ1-1; the table gives TRBD1 as D, unverified against the DNA. 11 amino acids form the CDR3, both terminal residues included. Germline CDR1 reads GTSNPN; CDR2 reads SVGIG (reference sequence).

This clone was counted between two and nine times. The J gene is TRBJ2-1, the V gene TRBV5-4; D remains ambiguous. The V gene's germline CDR1 is SGHNT and CDR2 YYREEE (reference sequence). There are 13 residues in the CDR3. Trimming took 3 bases from V and 9 from J, leaving 13 bases between them. The CDR3 loop is CASSSDLVGEQFF. The CDR3 bases are TGTGCCAGCAGCTCCGACTTGGTGGGTGAGCAGTTCTTC.

This chain uses TRBV30 with TRBJ1-1; no reliable D call. The germline gives CDR1 GTSNPN, CDR2 SVGIG (reference sequence). The CDR3 runs to 11 residues. The CDR3 protein is CGYLGDTEAFF. CDR3 DNA sequence: TGTGGCTACCTCGGGGACACTGAAGCTTTCTTT.

The rearrangement uses TRBV2 and TRBJ1-5; possibly TRBD1 for D (5 bases). The germline CDR1 and CDR2 sequences are SNHLY and FYNNEI. V was shortened by 0 bases and J by 5 bases, with 11 bases between the two germline ends. The CDR3 is 15 amino acids. CDR3 nucleotide sequence: TGTGCCAGCAGTGAAGCGTACCGGGGGTATCAGCCCCAGCATTTT. It is translated as CASSEAYRGYQPQHF. Full variable domain (outside the CDR3, taken from reference TRBV2 and TRBJ1-5): EPEVTQTPSHQVTQMGQEVILRCVPISNHLYFYWYRQILGQKVEFLVSFYNNEISEKSEIFDDQFSVERPDGSNFTLKIRSTKLEDSAMYFCASSEAYRGYQPQHFGDGTRLSIL.

The genes are TRBV14 and TRBJ2-1; TRBD2 might be the D (5 bases). Germline V gene sequence: CDR1 SGHDN, CDR2 FVKESK. The CDR3 runs 15 residues. Trimming removed 4 bases from V and 3 bases from J, with 13 bases in between. Written as DNA, the CDR3 is TGTGCCAGCAGCCTGGACGGGGTTGGCTACAATGAGCAGTTCTTC. Translation: CASSLDGVGYNEQFF.

The rearrangement uses TRBV6-5 and TRBJ2-3; 7 positions agree with TRBD2. Trimming cost V 2 bases and J 4 bases; bases outside gene matches: 9. The V gene's germline CDR1 is MNHEY and CDR2 SVGAGI. CDR3 length equals 16 residues. Written as DNA, the CDR3 is TGTGCCAGCAGTTACGAGGCGGGAGCGGGCCCAGATACGCAGTATTTT. Amino acid sequence: CASSYEAGAGPDTQYF.

The chain recombines TRBV7-2 with TRBJ2-5; 9 bases are a match to TRBD2. CDR3 length: 13 residues. The germline CDR1 and CDR2 sequences are SGHTA and FQGNSA. With 5 bases clipped from V and 10 bases from J, the junction kept 8 bases outside the gene matches. This CDR3 is CASSRTSDRFQYF. CDR3 DNA: TGTGCCAGCAGCCGGACTAGCGATAGGTTCCAGTACTTC.

V and J are TRBV21-1 and TRBJ1-1; no DNA check was done on the table's D call, TRBD1. TRBV21-1 is reported as a pseudogene. This CDR3 is 18 amino acids long. The CDR3 loop reads CASSYRDRCNQVNTEAFF. CDR3 coding DNA: TGTGCCAGCAGCTACCGGGACAGGTGTAACCAGGTGAACACTGAAGCTTTCTTT.

This rearrangement joins TRBV6-6 to TRBJ2-1, with D perhaps matching TRBD2 (5 bases). CDR1 and CDR2 (germline): MNHNY, SVGAGI (reference sequence). This CDR3 is 12 amino acids long. V shed 10 bases and J shed 2 bases, with 9 bases lying between them. The CDR3 is CATAGTYNEQFF. DNA of the CDR3: TGTGCCACGGCGGGTACCTACAATGAGCAGTTCTTC.

About this clone: Additional DNA sequences in this sample encode the identical CDR3. Here the CDR3 DNA reads TGTGCCTGGAGCGCGGGGGACTATGGCTACACCTTC. It codes for CAWSAGDYGYTF. V usage is TRBV30 and J usage is TRBJ1-2, with D possibly matching TRBD1 (5 bases). CDR1 is GTSNPN and CDR2 is SVGIG in the germline V gene (reference sequence). The CDR3 covers 12 residues. V dropped 3 bases and J dropped 3 bases, with 8 bases sitting between them.

This clone counts as large (0.1 to 1%). Other DNA sequences in the same sample also yield this CDR3. The V call is TRBV19, the J call TRBJ1-5; D remains unclear. The length of the CDR3 is 13 residues. V shed 6 bases and J shed 4 bases, with 10 bases lying between them. Per germline, CDR1 LNHDA and CDR2 SQIVND (reference sequence). For the CDR3, the DNA is TGTGCCAGTAGCACGACATCAAATCAGCCCCAGCATTTT. This encodes CASSTTSNQPQHF. The variable domain in full, with the rest retrieved from reference TRBV19 and TRBJ1-5, is DGGITQSPKYLFRKEGQNVTLSCEQNLNHDAMYWYRQDPGQGLRLIYYSQIVNDFQKGDIAEGYSVSREKKESFPLTVTSAQKNPTAFYLCASSTTSNQPQHFGDGTRLSIL.

The chain is built from TRBV30 and TRBJ2-7, with 8 bases identical to TRBD1. CDR3 size: 14 residues. The ends lost 5 bases at V and 5 bases at J; junction bases unmatched: 11. Germline values: CDR1 GTSNPN, CDR2 SVGIG (reference sequence). CDR3 nucleotides: TGTGCCTGGCAATTAATGACAGGGGACCACGAGCAGTACTTC. This codes for CAWQLMTGDHEQYF.

The V gene is TRBV4-1, the J gene TRBJ2-5; 11 positions match TRBD1. The J call may be in error: the DNA end matches TRBJ2-7 better. The CDR3 covers 14 residues. Germline CDR1 reads MGHRA; CDR2 reads YSYEKL. CDR3 nucleotide sequence: TGCGCCAGCAGCTACCGGGACAGGGGGTACGAGCAGTACTTC. It codes for CASSYRDRGYEQYF.

The chain recombines TRBV30 with TRBJ2-1; 11 bases fit TRBD2. V lost 1 base to trimming and J lost 7 bases; unmatched junction nucleotides: 9. CDR3 length equals 16 residues. The germline V gene has CDR1 GTSNPN and CDR2 SVGIG (reference sequence). CDR3 region: CAWSALLAGGPNEQFF. CDR3 coding DNA: TGTGCCTGGAGTGCCCTTTTAGCGGGAGGGCCTAATGAGCAGTTCTTC.

The chain uses TRBV25-1 and TRBJ1-6; 8 nucleotides line up with TRBD1. V lost 1 base to trimming and J lost 9 bases; unmatched junction nucleotides: 2. CDR1 and CDR2 from the germline V gene are MGHDK and SYGVNS. The CDR3 runs 14 residues. The CDR3: CASSELGQGSPLHF. CDR3 DNA sequence: TGTGCCAGCAGTGAATTAGGACAGGGTTCACCCCTCCACTTT.